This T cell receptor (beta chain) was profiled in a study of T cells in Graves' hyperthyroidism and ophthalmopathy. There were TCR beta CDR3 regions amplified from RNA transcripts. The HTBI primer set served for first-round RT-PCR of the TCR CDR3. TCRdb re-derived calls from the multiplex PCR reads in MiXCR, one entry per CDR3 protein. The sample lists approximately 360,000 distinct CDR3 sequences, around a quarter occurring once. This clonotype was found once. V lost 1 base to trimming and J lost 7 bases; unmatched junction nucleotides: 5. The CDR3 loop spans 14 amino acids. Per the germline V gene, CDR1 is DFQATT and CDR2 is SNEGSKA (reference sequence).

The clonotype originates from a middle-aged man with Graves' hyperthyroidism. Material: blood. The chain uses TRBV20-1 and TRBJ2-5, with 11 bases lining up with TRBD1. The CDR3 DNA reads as TGCAGTGCTAGAGGGACAGGGGGCGCAGGGACCCAGTACTTC. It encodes CSARGTGGAGTQYF.